This TCR beta chain was documented in a study of cytomegalovirus exposure and HLA in healthy donors. Study findings and constraints: A later analysis reportedly identified an Asian-associated ancestry cluster as carrying fewer N-insertions than the roughly 670-donor mean. Rarity held for most TCR sequences, but there were some public TCRs that occurred in many donors.

CDR1 and CDR2 (germline): GTSNPN, SVGIG (reference sequence). V shed 1 base and J 5 bases; nucleotides not matched to a gene: 3. The CDR3 is 13 amino acids. This clone showed up just a few times. The antigen remains unidentified. The same CDR3 also results from other DNA sequences found in this sample. The PCR contained 60 Vbeta and 13 Jbeta primers. Here immunoSEQ multiplex PCR was the method, and the copy in TCRdb shows in-frame clones only, minus some. In the table there are roughly 100,000 clones, around 79% of which are singletons. Specimen: PBMCs. This receptor was identified in a man in his sixties in good health and CMV-seronegative. V and J are TRBV30 and TRBJ1-1; 8 bases agree with TRBD1. The CDR3 reads CAWSGQGRTEAFF. The CDR3 bases are TGTGCCTGGAGTGGACAGGGGAGGACTGAAGCTTTCTTT.